Listed below are T cell receptor beta chains from one sample, sequenced in a study of OX40 agonist ivuxolimab in advanced cancers. The protocol was immunoSEQ multiplex PCR, while the TCRdb copy is restricted to in-frame clones and leaves out a portion. The sample records over 70,000 clones, 93% being singletons. This specimen was CD4+ or CD8+ T cells sorted from blood, taken in a trial of the OX40 agonist ivuxolimab. The receptors here all came from an adult with an advanced solid tumor such as melanoma, head and neck, liver or kidney cancer. Each CDR3 is given with its conserved first and last residue. Fields, in order: V gene, clone size, J gene, CDR3 length, D gene, CDR3 DNA, CDR3 protein. D genes are given only for firm matches. Clone size is stated in some rows and not others, as once, few, many or a class when expanded.

V: TRBV6-5; size: once; J: TRBJ2-7; length: 14; D: TRBD1; DNA: TGTGCCAGCAGTTATGGGACAGGGAAATACGAGCAGTACTTC; CDR3: CASSYGTGKYEQYF
V: TRBV18; size: NA; J: TRBJ2-7; length: 15; D: NA; DNA: TGTGCCAGCTCACTGTCAGAACTAGGGAGTCTCGAGCAGTACTTC; CDR3: CASSLSELGSLEQYF
V: TRBV27; size: NA; J: TRBJ1-5; length: 15; D: NA; DNA: TGTGCCAGCAGCCCCAGACAGCTCCTTGGGCAGCCCCAGCATTTT; CDR3: CASSPRQLLGQPQHF
V: TRBV7-7; size: NA; J: TRBJ2-4; length: 12; D: NA; DNA: TGTGCCAGCAGACCAGGCAGGGGCTCGTCTCACTTC; CDR3: CASRPGRGSSHF
V: TRBV2; size: few; J: TRBJ2-7; length: 11; D: NA; DNA: TGTGCCAGCCGGGACTCCTACGAGCAGTACTTC; CDR3: CASRDSYEQYF
V: TRBV6-5; size: NA; J: TRBJ1-2; length: 15; D: NA; DNA: TGTGCCAGCAGTTACTCGGTCGTGGGGGCGGATGGCTACACCTTC; CDR3: CASSYSVVGADGYTF
V: TRBV7-9; size: once; J: TRBJ1-3; length: 19; D: TRBD1; DNA: TGTGCCAGCAGCCCATCCGCCCCGGACAGGTCGGAGGGTGGAAACACCATATATTTT; CDR3: CASSPSAPDRSEGGNTIYF
V: TRBV6-5; size: NA; J: TRBJ2-1; length: 13; D: NA; DNA: TGTGCCAGCAGTTACTCGAGAAGCAATGAGCAGTTCTTC; CDR3: CASSYSRSNEQFF
V: TRBV19; size: NA; J: TRBJ1-1; length: 15; D: NA; DNA: TGTGCCAGTAGTAGGGGGGAAGGGGGTAACACTGAAGCTTTCTTT; CDR3: CASSRGEGGNTEAFF
V: TRBV19; size: NA; J: TRBJ2-1; length: 12; D: NA; DNA: TGTGCCAGTAGGTACAGAAACAATGAGCAGTTCTTC; CDR3: CASRYRNNEQFF
V: TRBV27; size: NA; J: TRBJ2-3; length: 16; D: TRBD2; DNA: TGTGCCAGCAGTTTATCTAGCGGGAGCCGCGCAGATACGCAGTATTTT; CDR3: CASSLSSGSRADTQYF
V: TRBV9; size: NA; J: TRBJ2-3; length: 15; D: TRBD1; DNA: TGTGCCAGCAGCCCCGGGACAGGGTGGGCAGATACGCAGTATTTT; CDR3: CASSPGTGWADTQYF
V: TRBV28; size: NA; J: TRBJ1-2; length: 19; D: NA; DNA: TGTGCCAGCAGTTTATCCCATGGCGAGACGCTCCCGGGGGGCGATGGCTACACCTTC; CDR3: CASSLSHGETLPGGDGYTF
V: TRBV19; size: NA; J: TRBJ2-7; length: 15; D: TRBD1; DNA: TGTGCCAGTAGTACGCTAGGACAGGTAGCCTACGAGCAGTACTTC; CDR3: CASSTLGQVAYEQYF
V: TRBV4-3; size: NA; J: TRBJ2-7; length: 16; D: NA; DNA: TGCGCCAGCAGCCAAGACCGGGCGGGGCTTGTCCACGAGCAGTACTTC; CDR3: CASSQDRAGLVHEQYF
V: TRBV29-1; size: NA; J: TRBJ1-3; length: 13; D: TRBD1; DNA: TGCAGCGGTGGGACAGCGGCTGGAAACACCATATATTTT; CDR3: CSGGTAAGNTIYF
V: TRBV6-6; size: NA; J: TRBJ2-7; length: 14; D: TRBD1; DNA: TGTGCCAGCAGTCACGACAGGGAATTGGGCGAGCAGTACTTC; CDR3: CASSHDRELGEQYF
V: TRBV7-9; size: once; J: TRBJ2-7; length: 13; D: NA; DNA: TGTGCCAGCAGCTTCCCGGGGTCCTACGAGCAGTACTTC; CDR3: CASSFPGSYEQYF
V: TRBV9; size: NA; J: TRBJ2-7; length: 15; D: NA; DNA: TGTGCCAGCAGCGTAGGGTTCAGCGGGTCCTACGAGCAGTACTTC; CDR3: CASSVGFSGSYEQYF
V: TRBV7-2; size: NA; J: TRBJ2-3; length: 12; D: NA; DNA: TGTGCCAGCAGCTTAGACGCAGATACGCAGTATTTT; CDR3: CASSLDADTQYF
V: TRBV7-9; size: NA; J: TRBJ2-5; length: 17; D: NA; DNA: TGTGCCAGCGGCCTGCGGACCGGACGGCACAACCAAGAGACCCAGTACTTC; CDR3: CASGLRTGRHNQETQYF
V: TRBV19; size: NA; J: TRBJ2-1; length: 17; D: NA; DNA: TGTGCCAGTAGTATAATGTCGACTGGGGGCTCCTACAATGAGCAGTTCTTC; CDR3: CASSIMSTGGSYNEQFF
V: TRBV6-1; size: NA; J: TRBJ2-1; length: 10; D: NA; DNA: TGTGCCAGCATCCACGATGAGCAGTTCTTC; CDR3: CASIHDEQFF
V: TRBV6-5; size: NA; J: TRBJ2-7; length: 15; D: NA; DNA: TGTGCCAGCAGTTACCGGGCCAGTCGCTCCTACGAGCAGTACTTC; CDR3: CASSYRASRSYEQYF
V: TRBV7-9; size: NA; J: TRBJ1-2; length: 16; D: TRBD1; DNA: TGTGCCAGCAGCTCCCTCCCGGGACAGGATAACTATGGCTACACCTTC; CDR3: CASSSLPGQDNYGYTF
V: TRBV7-8; size: NA; J: TRBJ2-7; length: 15; D: NA; DNA: TGTGCCAGCAGCGCCATCAGGGGATCAGGCTACGAGCAGTACTTC; CDR3: CASSAIRGSGYEQYF
V: TRBV27; size: NA; J: TRBJ2-3; length: 15; D: NA; DNA: TGTGCCAGCAGAAACAGGGCGTTTAGCACAGATACGCAGTATTTT; CDR3: CASRNRAFSTDTQYF
V: TRBV30; size: NA; J: TRBJ1-5; length: 12; D: NA; DNA: TGTGCCTGGAGTTATAGCAATCAGCCCCAGCATTTT; CDR3: CAWSYSNQPQHF
V: TRBV5-1; size: NA; J: TRBJ2-6; length: 18; D: NA; DNA: TGCGCCAGCAGCTTGTCCCGGACTCATTACTCTGGGGCCAACGTCCTGACTTTC; CDR3: CASSLSRTHYSGANVLTF
V: TRBV7-7; size: NA; J: TRBJ2-1; length: 14; D: TRBD2; DNA: TGTGCTAGCAGCCCTAGCGGGAGGGCCCATGAGCAGTTCTTC; CDR3: CASSPSGRAHEQFF
V: TRBV25-1; size: NA; J: TRBJ2-7; length: 16; D: NA; DNA: TGTGCCAGCAGTGTTTACCTACAGAGCCCCGACTACGAGCAGTACTTC; CDR3: CASSVYLQSPDYEQYF
V: TRBV10-2; size: once; J: TRBJ2-6; length: 14; D: TRBD1; DNA: TGCGCCAGCAGTGAGGGACAGGGAGTCAACGTCCTGACTTTC; CDR3: CASSEGQGVNVLTF
V: TRBV23-1; size: once; J: TRBJ2-7; length: 16; D: TRBD1; DNA: TGCGCCAGCAGTCAATCGGGACAGGGTCTCTCCTACGAGCAGTACTTC; CDR3: CASSQSGQGLSYEQYF
V: TRBV28; size: NA; J: TRBJ2-3; length: 12; D: TRBD2; DNA: TGTGCCAGCAGGAATAGCGGGGATACGCAGTATTTT; CDR3: CASRNSGDTQYF
V: TRBV9; size: once; J: TRBJ1-6; length: 15; D: NA; DNA: TGTGCCAGCAGCTCCGGGACATACACTAATTCACCCCTCCACTTT; CDR3: CASSSGTYTNSPLHF
V: TRBV5-4; size: NA; J: TRBJ1-5; length: 13; D: NA; DNA: TGTGCCAGCAGCCTCGGGCGCGATCAGCCCCAGCATTTT; CDR3: CASSLGRDQPQHF
V: TRBV7-2; size: NA; J: TRBJ2-1; length: 15; D: TRBD2; DNA: TGTGCCAGCAGCTCACTAGCGCCTTCCTACAATGAGCAGTTCTTC; CDR3: CASSSLAPSYNEQFF
V: TRBV4-1; size: NA; J: TRBJ2-7; length: 15; D: TRBD1; DNA: TGCGCCAGCAGCCTATGGACAGGGAGTGACTACGAGCAGTACTTC; CDR3: CASSLWTGSDYEQYF
V: TRBV5-4; size: once; J: TRBJ2-3; length: 14; D: NA; DNA: TGTGCCAGCAGCCAGGTGTCTGGCACAGATACGCAGTATTTT; CDR3: CASSQVSGTDTQYF
V: TRBV11-2; size: NA; J: TRBJ2-7; length: 14; D: TRBD1; DNA: TGTGCCAGCAGCTTGAGGGACAGGGCCTACGAGCAGTACTTC; CDR3: CASSLRDRAYEQYF
V: TRBV6-5; size: once; J: TRBJ2-5; length: 15; D: NA; DNA: TGTGCCAGCAGCACCGCGGCAGGGGACCAAGAGACCCAGTACTTC; CDR3: CASSTAAGDQETQYF
V: TRBV7-6; size: NA; J: TRBJ1-1; length: 15; D: NA; DNA: TGTGCCAGCAGCCCGGGTCCGGCCGGGGGGACTGAAGCTTTCTTT; CDR3: CASSPGPAGGTEAFF
V: TRBV23-1; size: NA; J: TRBJ2-3; length: 15; D: TRBD1; DNA: TGCGCCAGCAGACCCGGGACAGGACGTACAGATACGCAGTATTTT; CDR3: CASRPGTGRTDTQYF
V: TRBV7-8; size: NA; J: TRBJ2-3; length: 15; D: NA; DNA: TGTGCCAGCAGCTTGGCGGGGACCCCCGGCGTTACGCAGTATTTT; CDR3: CASSLAGTPGVTQYF
V: TRBV5-6; size: once; J: TRBJ1-3; length: 15; D: NA; DNA: TGTGCCAGCAGCTTAGACAGCCGCTCTGGAAACACCATATATTTT; CDR3: CASSLDSRSGNTIYF
V: TRBV4-1; size: NA; J: TRBJ1-2; length: 15; D: TRBD1; DNA: TGCGCCAGCAGCCAAGGTCAGGGGGCCGGGGATGGCTACACCTTC; CDR3: CASSQGQGAGDGYTF
V: TRBV5-5; size: once; J: TRBJ2-1; length: 15; D: TRBD2; DNA: TGTGCCAGCAGCTTGGTGTCTAGCGGCTACAATGAGCAGTTCTTC; CDR3: CASSLVSSGYNEQFF
V: TRBV7-2; size: NA; J: TRBJ2-3; length: 15; D: TRBD2; DNA: TGTGCCAGCAGCCTGACTAGCGGGAGCGCAGATACGCAGTATTTT; CDR3: CASSLTSGSADTQYF
V: TRBV7-2; size: NA; J: TRBJ2-7; length: 15; D: TRBD2; DNA: TGTGCCAGCAGCCCCCTACTAGCGGGGGCCTACGAGCAGTACTTC; CDR3: CASSPLLAGAYEQYF
V: TRBV19; size: once; J: TRBJ2-4; length: 14; D: TRBD2; DNA: TGTGCCAGTAGTCTCCGCAGGGAGGGAAACATTCAGTACTTC; CDR3: CASSLRREGNIQYF
V: TRBV13; size: NA; J: TRBJ2-5; length: 13; D: TRBD1; DNA: TGTGCCAGCAGTCCCGGGACAGGCGGGAAGCAGTACTTC; CDR3: CASSPGTGGKQYF
V: TRBV11-2; size: NA; J: TRBJ1-1; length: 14; D: NA; DNA: TGTGCCAGCAGCAATAGGGCGGGGAACACTGAAGCTTTCTTT; CDR3: CASSNRAGNTEAFF
V: TRBV2; size: NA; J: TRBJ2-7; length: 13; D: NA; DNA: TGTGCCAGCACCCAAGTCCGGGACGACGAGCAGTACTTC; CDR3: CASTQVRDDEQYF
V: TRBV12-2; size: NA; J: TRBJ1-2; length: 14; D: NA; DNA: TGTGCAAGTCGCTGGGGACAGACAGGGATAGGCTACACCTTC; CDR3: CASRWGQTGIGYTF
V: TRBV28; size: once; J: TRBJ1-1; length: 13; D: NA; DNA: TGTGCCAGCAGTTCCCTGACAGGTGGTGCGGCTTTCTTT; CDR3: CASSSLTGGAAFF
V: TRBV14; size: NA; J: TRBJ2-7; length: 13; D: NA; DNA: TGTGCCAGCAGCCAAGATAAGGGTTACGAGCAGTACTTC; CDR3: CASSQDKGYEQYF
V: TRBV27; size: NA; J: TRBJ1-1; length: 13; D: TRBD1; DNA: TGTGCCAGCAGTTTCAGGGGGCGGGCTGAAGCTTTCTTT; CDR3: CASSFRGRAEAFF
V: TRBV9; size: once; J: TRBJ1-1; length: 13; D: NA; DNA: TGTGCCAGCAGTGGACAGATGAACACTGAAGCTTTCTTT; CDR3: CASSGQMNTEAFF
V: TRBV27; size: NA; J: TRBJ2-2; length: 17; D: TRBD2; DNA: TGTGCCAGCAGTGCAGAACTAGCGGGAGCTGGGACCGGGGAGCTGTTTTTT; CDR3: CASSAELAGAGTGELFF